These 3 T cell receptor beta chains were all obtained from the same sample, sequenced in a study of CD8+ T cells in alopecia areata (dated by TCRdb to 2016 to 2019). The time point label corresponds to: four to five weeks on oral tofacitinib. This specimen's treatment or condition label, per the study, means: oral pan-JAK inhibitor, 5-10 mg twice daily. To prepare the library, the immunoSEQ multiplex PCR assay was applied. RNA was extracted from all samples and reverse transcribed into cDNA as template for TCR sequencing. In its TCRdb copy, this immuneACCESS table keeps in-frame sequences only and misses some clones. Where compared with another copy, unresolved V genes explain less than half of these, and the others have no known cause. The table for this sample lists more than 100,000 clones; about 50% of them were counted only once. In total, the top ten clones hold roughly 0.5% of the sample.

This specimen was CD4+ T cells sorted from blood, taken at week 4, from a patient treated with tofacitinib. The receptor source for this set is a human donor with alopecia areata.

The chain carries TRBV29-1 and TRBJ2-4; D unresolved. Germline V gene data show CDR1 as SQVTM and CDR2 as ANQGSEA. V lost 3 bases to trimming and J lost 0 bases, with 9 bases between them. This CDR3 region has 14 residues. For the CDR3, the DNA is TGCAGCGTTGAGCAGGCACTAGCCAAAAACATTCAGTACTTC. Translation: CSVEQALAKNIQYF.

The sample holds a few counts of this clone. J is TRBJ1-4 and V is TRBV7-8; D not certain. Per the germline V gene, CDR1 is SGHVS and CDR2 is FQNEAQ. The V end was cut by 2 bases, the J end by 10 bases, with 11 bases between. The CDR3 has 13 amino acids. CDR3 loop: CASSLTSKTKLFF. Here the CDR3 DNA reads TGTGCCAGCAGCTTAACCTCAAAAACAAAACTGTTTTTT.

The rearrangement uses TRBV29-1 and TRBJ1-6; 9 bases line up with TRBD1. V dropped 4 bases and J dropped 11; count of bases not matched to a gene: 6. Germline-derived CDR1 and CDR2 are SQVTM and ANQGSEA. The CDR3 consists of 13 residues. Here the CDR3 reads CSVGQGESTPLHF. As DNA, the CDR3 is TGCAGCGTTGGACAGGGGGAATCGACACCCCTCCACTTT.